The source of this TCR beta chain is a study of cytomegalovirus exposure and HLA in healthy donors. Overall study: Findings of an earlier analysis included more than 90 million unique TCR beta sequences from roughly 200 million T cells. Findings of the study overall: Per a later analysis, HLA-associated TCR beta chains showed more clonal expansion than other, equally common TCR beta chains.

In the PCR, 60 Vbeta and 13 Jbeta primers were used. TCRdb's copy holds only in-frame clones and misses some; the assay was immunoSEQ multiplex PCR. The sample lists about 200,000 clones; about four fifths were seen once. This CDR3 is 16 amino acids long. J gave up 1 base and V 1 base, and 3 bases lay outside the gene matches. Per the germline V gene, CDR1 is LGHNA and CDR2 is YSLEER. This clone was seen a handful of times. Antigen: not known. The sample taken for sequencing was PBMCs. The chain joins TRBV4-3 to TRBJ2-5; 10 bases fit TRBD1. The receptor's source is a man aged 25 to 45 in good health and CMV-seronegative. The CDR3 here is CASSQVGTGVQETQYF. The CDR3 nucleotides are TGCGCCAGCAGCCAAGTAGGGACAGGGGTCCAAGAGACCCAGTACTTC.